This T cell receptor beta chain was recorded in a study of blood T cell repertoires in COVID-19. For the study at large: Whether acute or convalescent, the COVID-19 samples came from the United States, Italy and Spain. The cDNA or gDNA used as material had been derived from T cells, B-cell-depleted T cells, or PBMCs.

The ends were cut back, 5 bases at V and 3 bases at J, with 14 bases in the middle. Germline assignment: CDR1 SGHVS and CDR2 FNYEAQ. The CDR3 sequence is 14 residues long. Recovered status applied to Cohort 3 donors who had two consecutive negative PCRs. It also applied to those with clearance or with symptom resolution. The protocol was immunoSEQ multiplex PCR, while the TCRdb copy is restricted to in-frame clones and leaves out a portion. The top ten clones hold over 12% of a sample with 150,000 to 200,000 clones, around 83% of them seen once. Specimen: PBMCs or T cells enriched from blood (not recorded which). The receptor was isolated from a man aged 50 to 59 who had recovered from COVID-19. This chain connects TRBV7-6 to TRBJ2-7, with D possibly TRBD1 on 6 matching bases. In nucleotides, the CDR3 is TGTGCCAGCAGCAACAGGGACGGAAACTACGAGCAGTACTTC. Its translation is CASSNRDGNYEQYF.